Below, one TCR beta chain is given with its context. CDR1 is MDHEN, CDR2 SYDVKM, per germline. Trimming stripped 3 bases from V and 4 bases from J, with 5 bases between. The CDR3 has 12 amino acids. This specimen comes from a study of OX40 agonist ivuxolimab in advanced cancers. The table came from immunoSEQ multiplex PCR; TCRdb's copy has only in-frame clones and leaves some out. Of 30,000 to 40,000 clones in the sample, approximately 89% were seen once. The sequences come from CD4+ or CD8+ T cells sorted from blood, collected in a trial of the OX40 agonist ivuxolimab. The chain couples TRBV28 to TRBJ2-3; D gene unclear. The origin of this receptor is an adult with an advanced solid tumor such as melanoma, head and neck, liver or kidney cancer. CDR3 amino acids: CASSFNADTQYF. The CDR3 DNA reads TGTGCCAGCAGTTTCAATGCAGATACGCAGTATTTT.